The 32 T cell receptor beta chains reported below all come from one sample, sequenced in a study of blood T cell repertoires in COVID-19. Produced via immunoSEQ multiplex PCR; TCRdb's table is partial and in-frame only. This sample yields under 50,000 clones, of which around 85% are seen a single time; roughly 5.1% belongs to the top ten. Sequencing was done on a sample of peripheral blood. These receptors were collected from a man aged 40-49 years with active COVID-19.

V is TRBV5-1 and J is TRBJ1-1; D uncertain. The CDR3 covers 13 residues. Germline CDR1 is SGHRS and CDR2 is YFSETQ. Trimming removed 8 bases from V and 2 bases from J, with 13 bases in between. CDR3: CASKLGLNTEAFF. In DNA, the CDR3 is TGCGCCAGTAAGCTCGGTTTAAACACTGAAGCTTTCTTT.

The chain links TRBV28 to TRBJ1-6, with TRBD1 identical over 7 bases. Germline-derived CDR1 and CDR2 are MDHEN and SYDVKM. The CDR3 consists of 19 residues. Unmatched junction bases numbered 12, after V lost 4 bases and J lost 0 bases. The CDR3: CASSSPRGQKSSYNSPLHF. For the CDR3, the DNA is TGTGCCAGCAGTTCGCCCAGGGGACAGAAGAGCTCCTATAATTCACCCCTCCACTTT. Looking up the rest from reference TRBV28 and TRBJ1-6 gives the full variable domain: DVKVTQSSRYLVKRTGEKVFLECVQDMDHENMFWYRQDPGLGLRLIYFSYDVKMKEKGDIPEGYSVSREKKERFSLILESASTNQTSMYLCASSSPRGQKSSYNSPLHFGNGTRLTVT.

This chain links TRBV27 with TRBJ1-1; no clear D gene. The germline V and J ends were trimmed by 4 bases and 2 bases, with 8 bases remaining between them. The germline V gene has CDR1 MNHEY and CDR2 SMNVEV (reference sequence). The length of the CDR3 is 13 residues. In DNA, the CDR3 is TGTGCCAGCAGTTCCGCGATTAACACTGAAGCTTTCTTT. It yields the protein CASSSAINTEAFF.

The chain links TRBV7-8 to TRBJ2-1; 8 positions match TRBD2. CDR3 length equals 13 residues. Losses at the gene ends were 3 bases for V and 10 bases for J; bases not matched to a gene: 5. From germline, CDR1 is SGHVS and CDR2 FQNEAQ. Here the CDR3 DNA reads TGTGCCAGCAGCTTCGCGGGAGGCCCCGAGCAGTTCTTC. Translation gives CASSFAGGPEQFF.

CDR3 residues: CASSLYRETYEQYF. CDR3 nucleotides: TGTGCCAGCAGCTTGTACAGGGAAACCTACGAGCAGTACTTC. The chain couples TRBV5-6 to TRBJ2-7; possible D gene TRBD1, 6 bases. V shed 1 base and J shed 2 bases, with 10 bases lying between them. The CDR3 runs to 14 residues. Per the germline V gene, CDR1 is SGHDT and CDR2 is YYEEEE.

The chain joins TRBV28 to TRBJ1-4; D not resolved. The CDR3 loop spans 17 amino acids. From germline, CDR1 is MDHEN and CDR2 SYDVKM. V gave up 4 bases and J gave up 8 bases, with 23 bases separating them. The CDR3, as DNA: TGTGCCAGCAGTTCGCCGAGGATTTTCATTGAGGGAGAAAAACTGTTTTTT. This gives the protein CASSSPRIFIEGEKLFF.

The genes are TRBV4-1 and TRBJ1-1; a possible D gene is TRBD1 (5 bases). Germline-derived CDR1 and CDR2 are MGHRA and YSYEKL. The CDR3 sequence is 14 residues long. The V gene lost 4 bases and the J gene lost 0 bases, with 9 bases spanning the gap. The DNA for the CDR3 is TGCGCCAGCAGCCCGGACAACCTGAACACTGAAGCTTTCTTT. Encoded protein: CASSPDNLNTEAFF.

V gene TRBV2 combines with J gene TRBJ2-5; 9 nucleotides line up with TRBD2. The germline gives CDR1 SNHLY, CDR2 FYNNEI. This CDR3 region has 15 residues. Trimming removed 3 bases from V and 4 bases from J; junction bases left unmatched: 6. In DNA form, the CDR3 reads TGTGCCAGCAGTGAGGGACTAGCTTTTGGAGAGACCCAGTACTTC. This sequence encodes CASSEGLAFGETQYF.

By frequency in the sample, this clone is medium-sized (0.01 to 0.1%). The V gene is TRBV27, the J gene TRBJ1-3; D possibly corresponds to TRBD1 (6 bases). Trimming pared 0 bases from V and 9 bases from J, leaving 9 bases between. The CDR3 contains 13 residues. The germline gives CDR1 MNHEY, CDR2 SMNVEV (reference sequence). This CDR3 is CASSLSQGSTIYF. For the CDR3, the DNA is TGTGCCAGCAGTTTATCCCAGGGGAGCACCATATATTTT.

The gene calls are TRBV19 and TRBJ2-3; D may be TRBD1 (5 bases). This CDR3 contains 14 residues. V was cut by 5 bases and J by 2 bases, with 11 bases left in between. CDR1 is LNHDA and CDR2 is SQIVND in the germline V gene (reference sequence). The CDR3 protein is CASSGYRTTDTQYF. DNA of the CDR3: TGTGCCAGTAGTGGTTACAGGACCACAGATACGCAGTATTTT.

The CDR3 bases are TGTGCCAGCAGCCCCCGGGACAGGGGGACTGAAGCTTTCTTT. This sequence encodes CASSPRDRGTEAFF. V gene TRBV6-5 combines with J gene TRBJ1-1; 11 nucleotides match TRBD1. The junction had 5 bases not matched to a gene; V was cut back by 6 bases and J by 5 bases. The CDR3 spans 14 residues. Germline V CDR1 and CDR2: MNHEY, SVGAGI.

The V call is TRBV28, the J call TRBJ2-1, with D perhaps TRBD2 (5 bases). Per the germline V gene, CDR1 is MDHEN and CDR2 is SYDVKM. This CDR3 is built from 12 residues. Trimming pared 2 bases from V and 9 bases from J, leaving 8 bases between. In DNA form, the CDR3 reads TGTGCCAGCAGTTTAAATGGAGGTGAGCAGTTCTTC. This sequence encodes CASSLNGGEQFF. Combining the CDR3 with reference TRBV28 and TRBJ2-1 gives the whole variable domain DVKVTQSSRYLVKRTGEKVFLECVQDMDHENMFWYRQDPGLGLRLIYFSYDVKMKEKGDIPEGYSVSREKKERFSLILESASTNQTSMYLCASSLNGGEQFFGPGTRLTVL.

This sequence joins TRBV7-9 and TRBJ2-6; the match to TRBD2 covers 7 bases. CDR3 length equals 19 residues. V shed 2 bases and J 2 bases; nucleotides not matched to a gene: 12. Germline V gene data show CDR1 as SEHNR and CDR2 as FQNEAQ (reference sequence). CDR3 loop: CASSLWSGRGGAGANVLTF. The DNA of the CDR3 is TGTGCCAGCAGCTTATGGTCGGGGAGGGGAGGCGCTGGGGCCAACGTCCTGACTTTC.

V and J are TRBV6-5 and TRBJ2-1; a weak D match, TRBD1 (6 bases). V shed 5 bases and J shed 5 bases, with 16 bases lying between them. Germline-derived CDR1 and CDR2 are MNHEY and SVGAGI. The CDR3 runs 15 residues. In DNA, the CDR3 is TGTGCCAGCAGTCGAGGGGGAGTAGTCAACAATGAGCAGTTCTTC. Amino acid sequence: CASSRGGVVNNEQFF.

CDR3 DNA: TGTGCCAGCAGCTTAGTACCTTTAGGGACTAGCCTCTACAATGAGCAGTTCTTC. It codes for CASSLVPLGTSLYNEQFF. The chain links TRBV7-3 to TRBJ2-1, with 9 bases fitting TRBD2. The CDR3 spans 18 residues. Trimming took 2 bases from V and 3 from J; bases not matched to a gene: 11. CDR1 and CDR2 (germline): SGHTA, FQGTGA.

This rearrangement joins TRBV4-1 to TRBJ2-1, with 10 bases that match TRBD2. The length of the CDR3 is 16 residues. J was trimmed by 10 bases and V by 0 bases; bases with no gene match: 9. Germline V gives CDR1 MGHRA, CDR2 YSYEKL. Here the CDR3 DNA reads TGCGCCAGCAGCCAAGATCGGCTAGCGGGAGTGGCGGAGCAGTTCTTC. This codes for CASSQDRLAGVAEQFF.

The genes are TRBV7-8 and TRBJ2-5; 10 bases match TRBD2. Per germline, CDR1 SGHVS and CDR2 FQNEAQ. The CDR3 covers 13 residues. Trimming at V came to 6 bases and at J to 5 bases, leaving 3 bases not matched to a gene. DNA for the CDR3: TGTGCCAGCAGTTATAGCGGGAGGGAGACCCAGTACTTC. Translation: CASSYSGRETQYF.

The rearrangement joins TRBV7-6 to TRBJ2-7; 7 positions match TRBD2. The CDR3 is 15 amino acids. Germline CDR1 reads SGHVS; CDR2 reads FNYEAQ. V lost 5 bases, J lost 4 bases, and 11 bases stayed unmatched. The CDR3 DNA sequence: TGTGCCAGCAGCCCCGTTGGGCTAGCGGATTACGAGCAGTACTTC. It encodes CASSPVGLADYEQYF. Drawing the rest from reference TRBV7-6 and TRBJ2-7, the complete variable domain is GAGVSQSPRYKVTKRGQDVALRCDPISGHVSLYWYRQALGQGPEFLTYFNYEAQQDKSGLPNDRFSAERPEGSISTLTIQRTEQRDSAMYRCASSPVGLADYEQYFGPGTRLTVT.

This clone has just a few counts. CDR3 amino acids: CASRRGAGILQETQYF. In DNA, the CDR3 is TGTGCCAGCCGCAGGGGGGCGGGGATTTTACAAGAGACCCAGTACTTC. The chain uses TRBV27 and TRBJ2-5; perhaps TRBD1 as D (7 bases). Germline CDR1 and CDR2: MNHEY and SMNVEV (reference sequence). V lost 8 bases to trimming and J lost 2 bases, with 21 bases between them. The CDR3 consists of 16 residues.

This clone has just one count. The chain uses TRBV10-1 and TRBJ1-4; possibly TRBD1 for D (5 bases). Trimming took 9 bases from V and 6 from J, leaving 20 bases between them. The CDR3 loop spans 15 amino acids. CDR1 is WNHNN, CDR2 SYGVQD, per germline (reference sequence). CDR3 protein: CASTTPGWWDEKLFF. DNA for the CDR3: TGCGCCAGTACCACCCCAGGGTGGTGGGATGAAAAACTGTTTTTT.

CDR3 sequence: CASSSYNRGGEQFF. The CDR3 nucleotides are TGTGCCAGCAGCTCGTATAATCGAGGGGGTGAGCAGTTCTTC. The rearrangement links TRBV7-3 to TRBJ2-1, with TRBD1 as a possible D gene (6 bases). From germline, CDR1 is SGHTA and CDR2 FQGTGA. With 4 bases removed from V and 9 bases from J, the gap between germline ends came to 16 bases. The CDR3 totals 14 residues.

J is TRBJ1-1 and V is TRBV28; D might be TRBD1 (6 bases). Germline lookup yields CDR1 MDHEN and CDR2 SYDVKM. This CDR3 comprises 14 residues. V was cut by 6 bases and J by 5 bases, with 16 bases left in between. The CDR3: CASRAYRDGTEAFF. Written as DNA, the CDR3 is TGTGCCAGCAGAGCGTACAGGGACGGTACTGAAGCTTTCTTT.

V usage is TRBV9 and J usage is TRBJ2-3, with 10 bases matching TRBD1. The germline gives CDR1 SGDLS, CDR2 YYNGEE. This CDR3 region has 14 residues. V shed 4 bases and J 4 bases; nucleotides not matched to a gene: 3. This CDR3 is CASSLGQGADTQYF. The CDR3, as DNA: TGTGCCAGCAGCCTCGGACAGGGGGCAGATACGCAGTATTTT.

The CDR3 loop reads CASSYSQGLTF. CDR3 in DNA: TGTGCCAGCAGTTACTCTCAGGGATTAACCTTC. The genes are TRBV6-6 and TRBJ1-2; a weak D match, TRBD1 (5 bases). Germline-derived CDR1 and CDR2 are MNHNY and SVGAGI (reference sequence). With 0 bases removed from V and 14 bases from J, the gap between germline ends came to 10 bases. The CDR3 covers 11 residues.

The chain has TRBV5-6 and TRBJ2-5; D unclear. The germline V and J ends were trimmed by 2 bases and 4 bases, with 9 bases remaining between them. This CDR3 comprises 13 residues. Germline V gene sequence: CDR1 SGHDT, CDR2 YYEEEE. CDR3 bases: TGTGCCAGCAGCTTATGGTCCGGAGAGACCCAGTACTTC. Amino acids: CASSLWSGETQYF.

The V and J genes are TRBV15 and TRBJ2-1; TRBD2 aligns across 10 bases. Germline V lookup: CDR1 LNHNV, CDR2 YYDKDF (reference sequence). J was trimmed by 5 bases and V by 1 base; bases with no gene match: 8. CDR3 size: 17 residues. The CDR3 region is CATSRGTVGLADNEQFF. As DNA, the CDR3 is TGTGCCACCAGCAGAGGTACCGTTGGACTAGCGGACAATGAGCAGTTCTTC. The full variable domain, rest sourced from reference TRBV15 and TRBJ2-1, is DAMVIQNPRYQVTQFGKPVTLSCSQTLNHNVMYWYQQKSSQAPKLLFHYYDKDFNNEADTPDNFQSRRPNTSFCFLDIRSPGLGDTAMYLCATSRGTVGLADNEQFFGPGTRLTVL.

The chain employs TRBV6-2 or TRBV6-3 and TRBJ2-7, with D possibly TRBD2 on 6 matching bases. CDR1 MNHEY and CDR2 SVGEGT come from the germline V gene. The CDR3 loop spans 15 amino acids. Trimming cost V 6 bases and J 5 bases, with 20 bases left between them. The CDR3 DNA reads TGTGCCAGCAGCGGAAGCTCGGGAGTATCCAACGAGCAGTACTTC. The encoded protein is CASSGSSGVSNEQYF.

This clone was seen just once. This chain connects TRBV28 to TRBJ1-5; D unresolved. Per the germline V gene, CDR1 is MDHEN and CDR2 is SYDVKM. CDR3 length: 12 residues. V was clipped by 3 bases and J by 5 bases, with 5 bases between them. This chain's CDR3 is CASSLLDQPQHF. CDR3 in DNA: TGTGCCAGCAGTTTGCTAGATCAGCCCCAGCATTTT.

The rearrangement uses TRBV7-6 and TRBJ2-3; 10 nucleotides line up with TRBD2. Germline CDR1 SGHVS, CDR2 FNYEAQ. V trimming: 5 bases; J trimming: 7 bases; junction bases outside the gene matches: 9. The CDR3 runs to 15 residues. The DNA for the CDR3 is TGTGCCAGCAGCCCGAGCGGGAGGGCCTTAAATACGCAGTATTTT. Translated: CASSPSGRALNTQYF.

The chain carries TRBV6-5 and TRBJ2-7; 8 positions match TRBD1. Germline V gene sequence: CDR1 MNHEY, CDR2 SVGAGI. The CDR3 extends over 14 amino acids. V dropped 5 bases and J dropped 1; count of bases not matched to a gene: 4. As DNA, the CDR3 is TGTGCCAGCAGTCGTCGGACAGGGTCCTACGAGCAGTACTTC. Its protein product is CASSRRTGSYEQYF.

With regard to this clone: One end of the junction does not line up with germline, which may come from a read error. V is TRBV3-1 (or the pseudogene TRBV3-2) and J is TRBJ2-3, with D tentatively TRBD2 (5 bases). Germline-derived CDR1 and CDR2 are LGHDT and YNNKEL (reference sequence). The CDR3 loop spans 15 amino acids. This CDR3 is CASSQGWRGTDTQYF. CDR3 nucleotides: TGTGCCAGCAGTCAAGGCTGGCGGGGCACAGATACGCAGTATTTT.

This chain connects TRBV7-8 to TRBJ1-2; D uncertain. The CDR3 has 14 residues. Trimming stripped 5 bases from V and 8 bases from J, with 18 bases between. The germline V gene encodes CDR1 SGHVS and CDR2 FQNEAQ. CDR3: CASSPDSGWGGYTF. CDR3 in DNA: TGTGCCAGCAGCCCCGACTCGGGGTGGGGAGGCTACACCTTC. The whole variable domain, remainder taken from reference TRBV7-8 and TRBJ1-2, is GAGVSQSPRYKVAKRGQDVALRCDPISGHVSLFWYQQALGQGPEFLTYFQNEAQLDKSGLPSDRFFAERPEGSVSTLKIQRTQQEDSAVYLCASSPDSGWGGYTFGSGTRLTVV.